These T cell receptor beta chains were read from a single sample in a study of blood T cell repertoires in COVID-19. Produced via immunoSEQ multiplex PCR; TCRdb's table is partial and in-frame only. The repertoire holds about 300,000 clones, with approximately 86% as singletons. Input material: peripheral blood. The receptors were gathered from a man aged 65-85 years with acute or convalescent COVID-19. Each CDR3 is given with its conserved first and last residue. Each record gives: clone size, V gene, D gene, J gene, CDR3 DNA, CDR3 protein. The D gene is left open where the match is weak. Size is omitted from some rows. Given values are once, few, many or a class for expanded clones.

abundance: .
v_gene: TRBV9
d_gene: .
j_gene: TRBJ2-2
CDR3nt: TGTGCCAGCAGCGTAGTTGTACAGGGAACCGGGGAGCTGTTTTTT
CDR3aa: CASSVVVQGTGELFF

abundance: .
v_gene: TRBV5-1
d_gene: .
j_gene: TRBJ2-5
CDR3nt: TGCGCCAGCAGCCGGGATACGATTGGGGAGACCCAGTACTTC
CDR3aa: CASSRDTIGETQYF

abundance: .
v_gene: TRBV7-2
d_gene: TRBD2
j_gene: TRBJ2-7
CDR3nt: TGTGCCAGCAGCTTCCAGTGGGCTAGCGGGAGTTCCGAGCAGTACTTC
CDR3aa: CASSFQWASGSSEQYF

abundance: .
v_gene: TRBV30
d_gene: TRBD2
j_gene: TRBJ2-4
CDR3nt: TGTGCCTGGGCGGGACTAGCGGGGTTCGGCATTCAGTACTTC
CDR3aa: CAWAGLAGFGIQYF

abundance: .
v_gene: TRBV5-4
d_gene: TRBD1
j_gene: TRBJ1-5
CDR3nt: TGTGCCAGCAGCTTACAGGGGGCGAGCAATCAGCCCCAGCATTTT
CDR3aa: CASSLQGASNQPQHF

abundance: .
v_gene: TRBV24-1
d_gene: TRBD2
j_gene: TRBJ2-3
CDR3nt: TGTGCCACCAGTGATTCTTTAGCGGGGGGGGGCACAGATACGCAGTATTTT
CDR3aa: CATSDSLAGGGTDTQYF

abundance: .
v_gene: TRBV7-2
d_gene: TRBD1
j_gene: TRBJ2-7
CDR3nt: TGTGCCAGCAGCCCGGGACAGAACTACGAGCAGTACTTC
CDR3aa: CASSPGQNYEQYF

abundance: .
v_gene: TRBV12-3/TRBV12-4
d_gene: .
j_gene: TRBJ2-5
CDR3nt: TGTGCCAGCAGTTCGCAACGGGAGACCCAGTACTTC
CDR3aa: CASSSQRETQYF

abundance: .
v_gene: TRBV18
d_gene: .
j_gene: TRBJ1-5
CDR3nt: TGTGCCAGCTCACAGAGCTTCGGGGGTCAGCCCCAGCATTTT
CDR3aa: CASSQSFGGQPQHF

abundance: once
v_gene: TRBV27
d_gene: TRBD1
j_gene: TRBJ2-7
CDR3nt: TGTGCCAGCAGTTTAAACAGGGGCCACGAGCAGTACTTC
CDR3aa: CASSLNRGHEQYF

abundance: .
v_gene: TRBV14
d_gene: .
j_gene: TRBJ1-2
CDR3nt: TGTGCCAGCAGCCAAGATTGGTGGAGCTATGGCTACACCTTC
CDR3aa: CASSQDWWSYGYTF

abundance: .
v_gene: TRBV9
d_gene: TRBD1
j_gene: TRBJ2-5
CDR3nt: TGTGCCAGCAGCGTAGGCCCGGGACAGGCCTACCAAGAGACCCAGTACTTC
CDR3aa: CASSVGPGQAYQETQYF

abundance: .
v_gene: TRBV7-9
d_gene: TRBD2
j_gene: TRBJ2-1
CDR3nt: TGTGCCAGCAGCTTAGCCGGGACTAGCGGGCGGGGAGATGAGCAGTTCTTC
CDR3aa: CASSLAGTSGRGDEQFF

abundance: .
v_gene: TRBV3-1/TRBV3-2
d_gene: .
j_gene: TRBJ1-2
CDR3nt: TGTGCCAGCAGCCAAGCCAGGAACTATGGCTACACCTTC
CDR3aa: CASSQARNYGYTF

abundance: .
v_gene: TRBV11-2
d_gene: TRBD2
j_gene: TRBJ2-7
CDR3nt: TGTGCCAGCAGCCCCCAACTAGCGGGAGTCGGTGAGCAGTACTTC
CDR3aa: CASSPQLAGVGEQYF

abundance: .
v_gene: TRBV5-1
d_gene: TRBD1
j_gene: TRBJ2-1
CDR3nt: TGCGCCAGCAGCTCGGGACAGGCCTCCTACAATGAGCAGTTCTTC
CDR3aa: CASSSGQASYNEQFF

abundance: .
v_gene: TRBV19
d_gene: .
j_gene: TRBJ1-5
CDR3nt: TGTGCCAGTAGTATTTCCAGGAGCAATCAGCCCCAGCATTTT
CDR3aa: CASSISRSNQPQHF

abundance: once
v_gene: TRBV28
d_gene: TRBD2
j_gene: TRBJ2-3
CDR3nt: TGTGCCAGCAGTCCGTGGACTAGCGGGGGCGGTACGCAGTATTTT
CDR3aa: CASSPWTSGGGTQYF

abundance: .
v_gene: TRBV5-6
d_gene: TRBD1
j_gene: TRBJ1-4
CDR3nt: TGTGCCAGCAGCTTGGAGCAGGGGGCCGGGGATGAAAAACTGTTTTTT
CDR3aa: CASSLEQGAGDEKLFF

abundance: .
v_gene: TRBV2
d_gene: .
j_gene: TRBJ2-7
CDR3nt: TGTGCCAGCAGTGTACCCACAGATTCCTACGAGCAGTACTTC
CDR3aa: CASSVPTDSYEQYF

abundance: .
v_gene: TRBV7-8
d_gene: .
j_gene: TRBJ1-3
CDR3nt: TGTGCCAGCAGCTTTGAGGAGGGGCTGGGAAACACCATATATTTT
CDR3aa: CASSFEEGLGNTIYF

abundance: .
v_gene: TRBV6-5
d_gene: .
j_gene: TRBJ1-3
CDR3nt: TGTGCCAGCAAGCCGATGTTCTCTGGAAACACCATATATTTT
CDR3aa: CASKPMFSGNTIYF

abundance: .
v_gene: TRBV20-1
d_gene: .
j_gene: TRBJ1-1
CDR3nt: TGCAGTGCTAGTAGTCTGGGGGCCACTGAAGCTTTCTTT
CDR3aa: CSASSLGATEAFF

abundance: .
v_gene: TRBV21-1
d_gene: .
j_gene: TRBJ2-7
CDR3nt: .
CDR3aa: CASNKGWGSGSYEQYF

abundance: .
v_gene: TRBV3-1/TRBV3-2
d_gene: TRBD2
j_gene: TRBJ2-5
CDR3nt: TGTGCCAGCAGCCCCCAAGCGGGGGGCTACCAAGAGACCCAGTACTTC
CDR3aa: CASSPQAGGYQETQYF

abundance: .
v_gene: TRBV10-1
d_gene: .
j_gene: TRBJ2-5
CDR3nt: TGCGCCAGCCGAAGGACTCTCCAAGAGACCCAGTACTTC
CDR3aa: CASRRTLQETQYF

abundance: .
v_gene: TRBV28
d_gene: TRBD1
j_gene: TRBJ1-2
CDR3nt: TGTGCCAGCAGAAAACAGGGGAGGAACTATGGCTACACCTTC
CDR3aa: CASRKQGRNYGYTF

abundance: .
v_gene: TRBV18
d_gene: .
j_gene: TRBJ2-5
CDR3nt: TGTGCCAGCTCACCGAAATTCGCGGAGACCCAGTACTTC
CDR3aa: CASSPKFAETQYF

abundance: .
v_gene: TRBV5-1
d_gene: TRBD1
j_gene: TRBJ1-3
CDR3nt: TGCGCCAGCAGCCCCCTACCGGGACAGACATTCTCTGGAAACACCATATATTTT
CDR3aa: CASSPLPGQTFSGNTIYF

abundance: .
v_gene: TRBV20-1
d_gene: TRBD2
j_gene: TRBJ2-7
CDR3nt: TGCAAGTTAGCGGGGCCCTACGAGCAGTACTTC
CDR3aa: CKLAGPYEQYF

abundance: .
v_gene: TRBV5-4
d_gene: .
j_gene: TRBJ1-2
CDR3nt: TGTGCCAGCAGCTCCACCCGGGGGTTCTATGGCTACACCTTC
CDR3aa: CASSSTRGFYGYTF

abundance: .
v_gene: TRBV5-4
d_gene: TRBD1
j_gene: TRBJ1-1
CDR3nt: TGTGCCAGCAGCCGTTTCGGGACAGCGAACACTGAAGCTTTCTTT
CDR3aa: CASSRFGTANTEAFF

abundance: .
v_gene: TRBV19
d_gene: TRBD2
j_gene: TRBJ2-1
CDR3nt: TGTGCCAGTAGTATGGGACTAGCCCGTCCTTTCTACAATGAGCAGTTCTTC
CDR3aa: CASSMGLARPFYNEQFF

abundance: .
v_gene: TRBV4-2
d_gene: TRBD2
j_gene: TRBJ2-3
CDR3nt: TGTGCCAGCAGCCAAGTGAAGACTAGCGGGAGTGAAGATACGCAGTATTTT
CDR3aa: CASSQVKTSGSEDTQYF

abundance: few
v_gene: TRBV5-1
d_gene: .
j_gene: TRBJ1-2
CDR3nt: TGCGCCAGCAGCCCCTGGACAGAGAGCTATGGCTACACCTTC
CDR3aa: CASSPWTESYGYTF

abundance: .
v_gene: TRBV28
d_gene: .
j_gene: TRBJ1-2
CDR3nt: TGTGCCAGCAATCCCGGTGGTCATAACTATGGCTACACCTTC
CDR3aa: CASNPGGHNYGYTF

abundance: .
v_gene: TRBV27
d_gene: TRBD1
j_gene: TRBJ1-1
CDR3nt: TGTGCCAGCAGCCAGGGACAGGTTTCTGAAGCTTTCTTT
CDR3aa: CASSQGQVSEAFF

abundance: .
v_gene: TRBV7-2
d_gene: TRBD1
j_gene: TRBJ2-7
CDR3nt: TGTGCCAGCACCCACAGGCGGGACAGGGCCTACGAGCAGTACTTC
CDR3aa: CASTHRRDRAYEQYF

abundance: .
v_gene: TRBV18
d_gene: TRBD2
j_gene: TRBJ2-2
CDR3nt: TGTGCCAGCTCACCGGCAGCGGGGCTCACCGGGGAGCTGTTTTTT
CDR3aa: CASSPAAGLTGELFF

abundance: .
v_gene: TRBV9
d_gene: TRBD1
j_gene: TRBJ2-2
CDR3nt: TGTGCCAGCAGCGTCGGACAGGGAACCGGGGAGCTGTTTTTT
CDR3aa: CASSVGQGTGELFF

abundance: .
v_gene: TRBV5-1
d_gene: .
j_gene: TRBJ2-3
CDR3nt: TGCGCCAGCAGCGTCTACCCCGGGGCAGATACGCAGTATTTT
CDR3aa: CASSVYPGADTQYF

abundance: once
v_gene: TRBV10-1
d_gene: TRBD2
j_gene: TRBJ2-3
CDR3nt: TGCGCCAGCAGTGAACTAGCGGGAGGACCTAGCACAGATACGCAGTATTTT
CDR3aa: CASSELAGGPSTDTQYF

abundance: .
v_gene: TRBV5-1
d_gene: .
j_gene: TRBJ1-4
CDR3nt: TGCGCCAGCAGGATAGTTGCAACTAATGAAAAACTGTTTTTT
CDR3aa: CASRIVATNEKLFF

abundance: .
v_gene: TRBV28
d_gene: .
j_gene: TRBJ1-5
CDR3nt: TGTGCCAGCAGTTCGACGGGACATTCTAGCAATCAGCCCCAGCATTTT
CDR3aa: CASSSTGHSSNQPQHF

abundance: .
v_gene: TRBV6-6
d_gene: TRBD2
j_gene: TRBJ2-3
CDR3nt: TGTGCCAGCAGTTGGACTAGCGGCGGGAGCACAGATACGCAGTATTTT
CDR3aa: CASSWTSGGSTDTQYF

abundance: .
v_gene: TRBV4-2
d_gene: .
j_gene: TRBJ1-5
CDR3nt: TGTGCCAGCAGCCAAGATTTAGAGGGCGGCAATCAGCCCCAGCATTTT
CDR3aa: CASSQDLEGGNQPQHF

abundance: .
v_gene: TRBV2
d_gene: .
j_gene: TRBJ1-5
CDR3nt: TGTGCCAGCCAGGCAGCCAGGCGAGATCAGCCCCAGCATTTT
CDR3aa: CASQAARRDQPQHF

abundance: .
v_gene: TRBV29-1
d_gene: .
j_gene: TRBJ2-1
CDR3nt: TGCAGCGTTAAGACTAGTGATCCCTACAATGAGCAGTTCTTC
CDR3aa: CSVKTSDPYNEQFF

abundance: .
v_gene: TRBV28
d_gene: .
j_gene: TRBJ1-3
CDR3nt: TGTGCCAGCAGCCTGCAACTCTCTGGAAACACCATATATTTT
CDR3aa: CASSLQLSGNTIYF

abundance: .
v_gene: TRBV27
d_gene: TRBD1
j_gene: TRBJ2-2
CDR3nt: TGTGCCAGCAGAGGACAGGGTATCGCCGGGGAGCTGTTTTTT
CDR3aa: CASRGQGIAGELFF

abundance: .
v_gene: TRBV6-5
d_gene: TRBD2
j_gene: TRBJ2-1
CDR3nt: TGTGCCAGCAGTTCTTCACTAGCGGGAAATACTAATGAGCAGTTCTTC
CDR3aa: CASSSSLAGNTNEQFF

abundance: few
v_gene: TRBV15
d_gene: .
j_gene: TRBJ1-2
CDR3nt: TGTGCCACCAGCAGAGATATCCTCCTAGGCTACACCTTC
CDR3aa: CATSRDILLGYTF

abundance: .
v_gene: TRBV18
d_gene: TRBD1
j_gene: TRBJ2-7
CDR3nt: TGTGCCAGCTCACCCCCGACAGGGGATCCCTACGAGCAGTACTTC
CDR3aa: CASSPPTGDPYEQYF

abundance: .
v_gene: TRBV6-2/TRBV6-3
d_gene: .
j_gene: TRBJ1-5
CDR3nt: TGTGCCAGCAGTTCCGGAGACAGCTACAATCAGCCCCAGCATTTT
CDR3aa: CASSSGDSYNQPQHF

abundance: .
v_gene: TRBV19
d_gene: TRBD1
j_gene: TRBJ1-1
CDR3nt: TGTGCCAGTAGTTTTAGGACAGGGCGGGTTACTGAAGCTTTCTTT
CDR3aa: CASSFRTGRVTEAFF

abundance: .
v_gene: TRBV2
d_gene: .
j_gene: TRBJ2-7
CDR3nt: TGTGCCAGCGGGGGGACAGTAAGCTACGAGCAGTACTTC
CDR3aa: CASGGTVSYEQYF

abundance: .
v_gene: TRBV15
d_gene: .
j_gene: TRBJ1-5
CDR3nt: TGTGCCACCAGCAGAGGTAACAGACAGATCAATCAGCCCCAGCATTTT
CDR3aa: CATSRGNRQINQPQHF

abundance: .
v_gene: TRBV6-5
d_gene: .
j_gene: TRBJ1-3
CDR3nt: TGTGCCAGCAGCATTCGGGGGAGAAACACCATATATTTT
CDR3aa: CASSIRGRNTIYF

abundance: .
v_gene: TRBV19
d_gene: .
j_gene: TRBJ1-3
CDR3nt: TGTGCCAGTAGTAGCAGGTACTCTGGAAACACCATATATTTT
CDR3aa: CASSSRYSGNTIYF

abundance: .
v_gene: TRBV6-5
d_gene: .
j_gene: TRBJ1-1
CDR3nt: TGTGCCAGCAAACGGTCGAACACTGAAGCTTTCTTT
CDR3aa: CASKRSNTEAFF